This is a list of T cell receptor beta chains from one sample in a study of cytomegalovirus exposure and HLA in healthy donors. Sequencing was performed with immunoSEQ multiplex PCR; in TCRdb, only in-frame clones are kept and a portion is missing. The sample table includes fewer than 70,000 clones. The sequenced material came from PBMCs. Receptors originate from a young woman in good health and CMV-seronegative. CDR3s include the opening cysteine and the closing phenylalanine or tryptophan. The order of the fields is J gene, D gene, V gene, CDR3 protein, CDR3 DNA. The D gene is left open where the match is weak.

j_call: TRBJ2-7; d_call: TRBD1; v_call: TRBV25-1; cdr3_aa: CASSRQGGERGAYEQYF; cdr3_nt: TGTGCCAGCAGTAGACAGGGGGGGGAACGCGGAGCCTACGAGCAGTACTTC
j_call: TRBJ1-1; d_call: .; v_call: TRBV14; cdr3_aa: CASSQGGWTEAFF; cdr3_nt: TGTGCCAGCAGCCAAGGAGGGTGGACTGAAGCTTTCTTT
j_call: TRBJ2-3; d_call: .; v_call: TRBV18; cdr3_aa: CASSSPWRATDTQYF; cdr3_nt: TGTGCCAGCTCTTCCCCTTGGCGGGCCACAGATACGCAGTATTTT
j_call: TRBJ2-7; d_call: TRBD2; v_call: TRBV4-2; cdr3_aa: CASSQDASGNYEQYF; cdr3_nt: TGTGCCAGCAGCCAAGATGCTAGCGGGAATTACGAGCAGTACTTC
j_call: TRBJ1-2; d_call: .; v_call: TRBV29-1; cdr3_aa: CSVSGGWAYGYTF; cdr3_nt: TGCAGCGTTTCGGGGGGTTGGGCCTATGGCTACACCTTC
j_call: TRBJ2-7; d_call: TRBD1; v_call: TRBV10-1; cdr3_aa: CASSERAGGLYEQYF; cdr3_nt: TGCGCCAGCAGTGAGCGAGCAGGGGGTCTCTACGAGCAGTACTTC
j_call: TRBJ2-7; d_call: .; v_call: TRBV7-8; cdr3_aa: CASSSGPQGGSAYEQYF; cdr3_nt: TGTGCCAGCAGCTCCGGCCCTCAGGGGGGCAGCGCCTACGAGCAGTACTTC
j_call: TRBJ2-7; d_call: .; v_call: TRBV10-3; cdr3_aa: CATRPESYEQYF; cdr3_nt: TGTGCCACCAGGCCAGAAAGCTACGAGCAGTACTTC
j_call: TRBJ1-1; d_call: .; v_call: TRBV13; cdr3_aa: CASSSGRVTEAFF; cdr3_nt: TGTGCCAGCAGCTCAGGAAGAGTGACTGAAGCTTTCTTT
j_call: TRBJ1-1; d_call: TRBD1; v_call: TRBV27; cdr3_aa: CASRRQGAVNTEAFF; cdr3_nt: TGTGCCAGCAGGCGGCAGGGGGCGGTGAACACTGAAGCTTTCTTT
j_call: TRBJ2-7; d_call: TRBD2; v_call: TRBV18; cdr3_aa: CASSPIAGGHYEQYF; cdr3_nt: TGTGCCAGCTCACCCATAGCGGGGGGCCACTACGAGCAGTACTTC
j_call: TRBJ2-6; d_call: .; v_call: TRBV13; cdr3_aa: CASSPADSSSGANVLTF; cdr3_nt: TGTGCCAGCAGCCCTGCCGACAGTAGCTCTGGGGCCAACGTCCTGACTTTC
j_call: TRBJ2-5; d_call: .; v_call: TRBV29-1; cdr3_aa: CSVEEQQAGNQYF; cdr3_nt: TGCAGCGTTGAGGAGCAGCAAGCAGGGAACCAGTACTTC
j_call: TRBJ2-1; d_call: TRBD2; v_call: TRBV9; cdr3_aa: CASSAGGGEQFF; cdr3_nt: TGTGCCAGCAGCGCGGGGGGTGGTGAGCAGTTCTTC
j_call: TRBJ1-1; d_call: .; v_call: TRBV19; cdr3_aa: CATRRQGTGEAFF; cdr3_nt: TGTGCCACCAGAAGACAAGGTACCGGTGAAGCTTTCTTT
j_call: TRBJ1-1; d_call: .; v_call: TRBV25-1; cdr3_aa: CASSEYGDTEAFF; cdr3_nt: TGTGCCAGCAGTGAATACGGGGACACTGAAGCTTTCTTT
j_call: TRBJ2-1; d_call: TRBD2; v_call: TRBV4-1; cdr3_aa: CASSSNSPGLAGDNEQFF; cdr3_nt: TGCGCCAGCAGCTCTAACTCTCCCGGACTAGCGGGGGATAATGAGCAGTTCTTC
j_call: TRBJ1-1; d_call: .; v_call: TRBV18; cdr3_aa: CASSRDRTAGEAFF; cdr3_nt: TGTGCCAGCTCACGGGACCGAACGGCGGGGGAAGCTTTCTTT
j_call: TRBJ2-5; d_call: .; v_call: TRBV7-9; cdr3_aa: CASSAGPQETQYF; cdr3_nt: TGTGCCAGCAGCGCGGGACCTCAAGAGACCCAGTACTTC
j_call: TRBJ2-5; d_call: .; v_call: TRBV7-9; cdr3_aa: CASSPEGRAETQYF; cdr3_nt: TGTGCCAGCAGCCCAGAGGGCCGGGCAGAGACCCAGTACTTC
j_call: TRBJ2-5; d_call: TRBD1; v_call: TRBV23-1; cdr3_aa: CASSRRSTGGNETQYF; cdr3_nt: TGCGCCAGCAGTCGAAGATCTACAGGGGGCAATGAGACCCAGTACTTC
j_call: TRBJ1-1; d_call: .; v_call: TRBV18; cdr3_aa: CASSPVPNTEAFF; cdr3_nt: TGTGCCAGCTCACCAGTCCCAAACACTGAAGCTTTCTTT
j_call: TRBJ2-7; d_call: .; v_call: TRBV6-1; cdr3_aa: CATTVGGSTYEQYF; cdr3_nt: TGTGCCACCACAGTGGGGGGATCCACCTACGAGCAGTACTTC